This T cell receptor beta chain was sequenced for a study of CD8+CD57+ T cells in acquired aplastic anemia. The study profiled TCR beta VDJ and CDR3 using genomic DNA as template. TCRdb analysed the reads with MiXCR anew, one entry per CDR3 protein. The profile shows roughly 170,000 distinct CDR3 sequences, about 60% of them singletons. The CDR3 spans 14 residues. Trimming left V 5 bases short and J 2 bases short, with 11 bases between. The germline V gene has CDR1 SGHTA and CDR2 FQGTGA. The clonotype comes from a human donor in good health. The sequencing input was sorted CD4+, CD8+, or CD8+CD57+ T cells (not recorded which) from PBMCs. J is TRBJ2-3 and V is TRBV7-3; D is unresolved. CDR3 nucleotides: TGTGCCAGCAGCCCCCAACCGAACACAGATACGCAGTATTTT. It encodes CASSPQPNTDTQYF.